A selection of T cell receptor beta chains follows, all from one sample in a study of a mutant IDH1 vaccine in newly diagnosed glioma. Clones were read by immunoSEQ multiplex PCR, and TCRdb kept only the in-frame ones, dropping some. The table has 50,000 to 65,000 clones, 84% seen once. These receptors lack a known antigen. The material was PBMCs, obtained from a glioma patient whose treatment included an IDH1 peptide vaccine. The origin of the receptors is a woman in her 50s with glioma. Each CDR3 is given with its conserved first and last residue. D genes are given only for firm matches. Clone sizes are given selectively: once, few, many, or a class where the clone is expanded.

V gene	clone size	J gene	D gene	CDR3 DNA	CDR3 protein
TRBV27	.	TRBJ2-3	.	TGTGCCAGCAGCCCCAAGGACAGTCCAAAAGATACGCAGTATTTT	CASSPKDSPKDTQYF
TRBV11-3	.	TRBJ2-7	.	TGTGCCAGCAGCTTAGGGCAGGGCTATACCTACGAGCAGTACTTC	CASSLGQGYTYEQYF
TRBV30	.	TRBJ2-2	.	TGTGCCTGGATCCCGTCTAGCAAGGGCGTCTCCGGGGAGCTGTTTTTT	CAWIPSSKGVSGELFF
TRBV19	.	TRBJ1-1	.	TGTGCCAGTATACTTAGAACTGAAGCTTTCTTT	CASILRTEAFF
TRBV6-1	.	TRBJ2-5	.	TGTGCCAGCAGTGAGCACAGATTTCAAGAGACCCAGTACTTC	CASSEHRFQETQYF
TRBV5-4	.	TRBJ2-3	TRBD2	TGTGCCAGCAGCTTAGGACTAGTTGACACAGATACGCAGTATTTT	CASSLGLVDTDTQYF
TRBV5-1	once	TRBJ1-1	.	TGCGCCAGCAGCTTCGGGGGTACTGAAGCTTTCTTT	CASSFGGTEAFF
TRBV9	.	TRBJ2-2	.	TGTGCCAGCAGCGTAGGAGAGCCCACCGGGGAGCTGTTTTTT	CASSVGEPTGELFF
TRBV7-8	.	TRBJ1-1	TRBD1	TGTGCCAGCAGCGGGGGGACAGGGAGGGGAGGCACTGAAGCTTTCTTT	CASSGGTGRGGTEAFF
TRBV5-4	.	TRBJ1-2	.	TGTGCCAGCAGCCCCCCCAGGGTTAACTATGGCTACACCTTC	CASSPPRVNYGYTF
TRBV9	.	TRBJ1-6	TRBD1	TGTGCCAGCAGCCCTCGGGACAGGGATTCACCCCTCCACTTT	CASSPRDRDSPLHF
TRBV2	.	TRBJ1-4	TRBD1	TGTGCCAGCAGTGAAGAAGGACAGGGGGGTAATGAAAAACTGTTTTTT	CASSEEGQGGNEKLFF
TRBV6-1	.	TRBJ1-2	.	TGTGCCAGCAGTGAAGCGCCGGCCTTAGGTGGCTACACCTTC	CASSEAPALGGYTF
TRBV5-6	.	TRBJ2-7	.	TGTGCCAGCAGTTTTGACAGGAGAGGCGAGCAGTACTTC	CASSFDRRGEQYF
TRBV7-8	.	TRBJ1-3	.	TGTGCCAGCAGCTTGGTTTCCGGGGACCCGAGGCCTGGAAACACCATATATTTT	CASSLVSGDPRPGNTIYF
TRBV7-2	.	TRBJ2-5	.	TGTGCCAGCAGCTTATCAGGGTGGATGAGTGAGACCCAGTACTTC	CASSLSGWMSETQYF
TRBV27	.	TRBJ2-7	TRBD1	TGTGCCAGCAGTCCATGGGACAGGGGACCTTACGAGCAGTACTTC	CASSPWDRGPYEQYF
TRBV11-3	.	TRBJ1-1	TRBD1	TGTGCCAGCAGCACACGACAGGGCAACACTGAAGCTTTCTTT	CASSTRQGNTEAFF
TRBV7-8	.	TRBJ1-3	.	TGTGCCAGCAGCTTTGGGACAAAAAGTGGAGGAAACACCATATATTTT	CASSFGTKSGGNTIYF
TRBV6-5	once	TRBJ1-1	.	TGTGCCAGCAGGTCACGACGTATGGGGAACACTGAAGCTTTCTTT	CASRSRRMGNTEAFF
TRBV10-1	.	TRBJ2-7	.	TGCGCCAGCAGTGAGTCGGGACGTACCTACGAGCAGTACTTC	CASSESGRTYEQYF
TRBV19	.	TRBJ1-1	TRBD1	TGTGCCAGTAGTAATGAGGGACAGGGGAGGACTGAAGCTTTCTTT	CASSNEGQGRTEAFF
TRBV4-3	.	TRBJ1-6	.	TGCGCCAGCAGCCAAGAACGGAATTCACCCCTCCACTTT	CASSQERNSPLHF
TRBV28	.	TRBJ2-5	TRBD2	TGTGCCAGCGGTGGGGGAGGGACGGGGACCCAGTACTTC	CASGGGGTGTQYF
TRBV7-2	.	TRBJ1-2	.	TGTGCCAGCAGCTCGGACCCGAACTATGGCTACACCTTC	CASSSDPNYGYTF
TRBV27	.	TRBJ2-2	.	TGTGCCAGCAGTGCCTTACTACAACGGGGGACCGGGGAGCTGTTTTTT	CASSALLQRGTGELFF
TRBV19	.	TRBJ2-3	TRBD2	TGTGCCAGTAGTATCGCTAGCGGTATCACAGATACGCAGTATTTT	CASSIASGITDTQYF
TRBV19	.	TRBJ2-3	.	TGTGCCAGTAGCGTGTCCAATACGCAGTATTTT	CASSVSNTQYF
TRBV27	.	TRBJ1-1	TRBD1	TGTGCCAGCAGTCTCTCACAGGGGTACACTGAAGCTTTCTTT	CASSLSQGYTEAFF
TRBV2	.	TRBJ2-5	.	TGTGCCAGCAGTTGGAGCGGTACACAAGAGACCCAGTACTTC	CASSWSGTQETQYF
TRBV6-5	.	TRBJ2-7	TRBD1	TGTGCCAGCAGTTATGGGACAGCAGGCCCCTACGAGCAGTACTTC	CASSYGTAGPYEQYF
TRBV20-1	few	TRBJ1-2	.	TGCAGTGCTGACAACTATGGCTACACCTTC	CSADNYGYTF
TRBV19	.	TRBJ1-2	TRBD1	TGTGCCAGTAGTTTCCAGGGGGGCTATGGCTACACCTTC	CASSFQGGYGYTF
TRBV15	.	TRBJ1-5	.	TGTGCCACCAGTCTGGACCCGAATCAGCCCCAGCATTTT	CATSLDPNQPQHF
TRBV9	.	TRBJ1-6	.	TGTGCCAGCAGCGTGGAACCCAGGGTAGGCCATAATTCACCCCTCCACTTT	CASSVEPRVGHNSPLHF
TRBV5-1	.	TRBJ2-7	.	TGCGCCAGCAGCTTGACTACCTACGAGCAGTACTTC	CASSLTTYEQYF
TRBV9	.	TRBJ1-3	.	TGTGCCAGCAGCGTAGGAGACAGTGGAAACACCATATATTTT	CASSVGDSGNTIYF